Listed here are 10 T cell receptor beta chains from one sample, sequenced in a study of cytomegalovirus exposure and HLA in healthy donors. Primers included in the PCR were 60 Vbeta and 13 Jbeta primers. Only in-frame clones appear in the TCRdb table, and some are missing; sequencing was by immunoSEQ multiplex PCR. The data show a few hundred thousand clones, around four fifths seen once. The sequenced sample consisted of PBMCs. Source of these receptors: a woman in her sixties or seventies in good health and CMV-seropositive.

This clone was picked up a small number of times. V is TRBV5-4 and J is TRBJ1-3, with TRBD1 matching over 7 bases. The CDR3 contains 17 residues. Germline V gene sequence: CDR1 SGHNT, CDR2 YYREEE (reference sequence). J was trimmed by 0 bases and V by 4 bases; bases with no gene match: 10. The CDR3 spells CASSQGGGGRSGNTIYF. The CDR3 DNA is TGTGCCAGCAGCCAGGGGGGTGGTGGGCGCTCTGGAAACACCATATATTTT.

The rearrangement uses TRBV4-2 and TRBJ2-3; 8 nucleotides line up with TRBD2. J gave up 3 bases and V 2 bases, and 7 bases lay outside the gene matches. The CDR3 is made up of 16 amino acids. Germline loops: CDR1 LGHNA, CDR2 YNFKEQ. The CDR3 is CASSQLGTSSTDTQYF. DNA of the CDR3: TGTGCCAGCAGCCAACTAGGGACTAGTTCGACAGATACGCAGTATTTT.

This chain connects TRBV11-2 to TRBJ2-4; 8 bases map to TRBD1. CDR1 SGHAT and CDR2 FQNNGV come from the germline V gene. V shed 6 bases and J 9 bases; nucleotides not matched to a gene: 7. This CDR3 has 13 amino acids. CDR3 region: CASSPGQGGIQYF. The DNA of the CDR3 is TGTGCCAGCAGTCCCGGACAGGGTGGCATTCAGTACTTC.

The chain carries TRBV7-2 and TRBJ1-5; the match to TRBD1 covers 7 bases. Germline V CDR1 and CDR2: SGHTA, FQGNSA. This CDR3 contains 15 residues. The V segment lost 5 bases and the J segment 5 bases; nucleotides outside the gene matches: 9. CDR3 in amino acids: CASSPGQRQDQPQHF. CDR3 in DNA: TGTGCCAGCAGCCCGGGACAGAGGCAGGATCAGCCCCAGCATTTT.

The CDR3 reads CASSVQFQETQYF. CDR3 nucleotides: TGTGCCAGCAGCGTACAGTTTCAAGAGACCCAGTACTTC. The chain is built from TRBV9 and TRBJ2-5; no clear D gene. CDR1 is SGDLS, CDR2 YYNGEE, per germline. The V and J ends lost 1 base and 2 bases respectively, with 6 bases between them. This CDR3 is 13 amino acids long.

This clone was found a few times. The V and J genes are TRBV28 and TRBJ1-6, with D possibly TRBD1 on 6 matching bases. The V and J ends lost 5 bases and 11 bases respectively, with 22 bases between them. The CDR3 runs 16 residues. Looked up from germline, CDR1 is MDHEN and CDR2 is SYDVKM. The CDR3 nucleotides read TGTGCCAGCAGTCTCCCAGCCACAGGGTTTCGGCCACCCCTCCACTTT. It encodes CASSLPATGFRPPLHF. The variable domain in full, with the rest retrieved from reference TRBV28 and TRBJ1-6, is DVKVTQSSRYLVKRTGEKVFLECVQDMDHENMFWYRQDPGLGLRLIYFSYDVKMKEKGDIPEGYSVSREKKERFSLILESASTNQTSMYLCASSLPATGFRPPLHFGNGTRLTVT.

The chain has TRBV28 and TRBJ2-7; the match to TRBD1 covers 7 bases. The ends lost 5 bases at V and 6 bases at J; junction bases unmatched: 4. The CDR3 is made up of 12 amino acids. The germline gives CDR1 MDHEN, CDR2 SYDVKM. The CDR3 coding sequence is TGTGCCAGCAGTGCCTCAGGGGGCGAGCAGTACTTC. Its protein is CASSASGGEQYF.

The CDR3 DNA is TGTGCCAGCAGCCAAGATCCCCCTAGCGGGGGGGATAGACTGGATACGCAGTATTTT. This gives the protein CASSQDPPSGGDRLDTQYF. The rearrangement uses TRBV5-4 and TRBJ2-3, with TRBD2 identical over 12 bases. The junction had 18 bases not matched to a gene; V was cut back by 4 bases and J by 6 bases. CDR1 and CDR2 (germline): SGHNT, YYREEE (reference sequence). The CDR3 covers 19 residues.

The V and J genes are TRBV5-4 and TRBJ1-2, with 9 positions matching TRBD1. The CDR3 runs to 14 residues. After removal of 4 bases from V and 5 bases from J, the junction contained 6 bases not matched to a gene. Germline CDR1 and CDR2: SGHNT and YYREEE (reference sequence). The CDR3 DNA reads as TGTGCCAGCAGCGAGTGGGACAGGGTGTATGGCTACACCTTC. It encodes CASSEWDRVYGYTF.

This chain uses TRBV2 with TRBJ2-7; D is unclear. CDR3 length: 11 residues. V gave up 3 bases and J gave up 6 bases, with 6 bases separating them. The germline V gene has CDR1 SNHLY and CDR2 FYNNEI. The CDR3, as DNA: TGTGCCAGCAGTGATGTGGCCGAGCAGTACTTC. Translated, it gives CASSDVAEQYF.